This T cell receptor (beta chain) was sequenced for a study of identifying expanded T cells in peripheral blood. Study-level findings and limits: Across healthy donors, higher total template counts meant significantly greater two-week count variance. Technical replicates showed around 1.2 changed clones; approximately 2 weeks approximately 16; four weeks 19.

Collection occurred without any documented infections or immune events in donors. This CDR3 region has 14 residues. Germline CDR1 and CDR2: SQVTM and ANQGSEA. The ends lost 5 bases at V and 2 bases at J; junction bases unmatched: 3. Repertoires were generated with immunoSEQ multiplex PCR, while TCRdb's copy carries only in-frame clones and drops some. This sample has roughly 100,000 clones, with about 89% found just once. Worth noting for this clone: Its antigen is still unknown.

The sample taken for sequencing was blood. The source of this sequence is a person aged 18 to 75 in good health. The rearrangement uses TRBV29-1 and TRBJ2-6, with TRBD2 identical over 7 bases. CDR3 DNA: TGCAGCGTTCGCGGGGGAACTGGGGCCAACGTCCTGACTTTC. This translates into CSVRGGTGANVLTF.